This T cell receptor beta chain derives from a study of shared clonotypes between healthy human individuals. Findings of the study overall: Clonotype sharing across several donors was observed for around 5.1% of naive CD4 clonotypes. Sampling covered nothing but blood. Tissue TCR repertoires likely differ from those found in blood.

In regard to this clone: Its target is not known.

The study enrolled healthy HIV-negative adults without recent acute infections or vaccinations as donors. This CDR3 is built from 15 residues. Germline loops: CDR1 SNHLY, CDR2 FYNNEI. The V gene end was trimmed by 2 bases and the J gene end by 3 bases; junction bases not matched to a gene: 5. Profiled with immunoSEQ multiplex PCR; TCRdb holds only in-frame clones, not every one. The sample carries a few hundred thousand clones, about 69% recorded once. The TCR sequence derives from a man aged 25 to 40 in good health. This chain uses TRBV2 with TRBJ2-7; 9 nucleotides match TRBD1. The material sequenced was memory CD4+ T cells sorted from blood. Documented subset: CD45RA-negative fraction. This CDR3 reads CASSEQQGAFYEQYF. The CDR3 DNA is TGTGCCAGCAGTGAACAACAGGGGGCGTTCTACGAGCAGTACTTC.